These 29 T cell receptor beta chains came from one sample sequenced in a study of CD8 T cells in Susac syndrome (dated by TCRdb to 2018 to 2020). Libraries were made using the immunoSEQ multiplex PCR assay. RNA was extracted using the RNeasy kit, and roughly 0.5 to 1 ug of the RNA was reverse transcribed with random hexamers. TCRdb reran the public reads through fastp at Q25 and MiXCR, keeping productive beta chains. Identical CDR3 protein sequences are pooled into one entry, listed with their most common genes and DNA. The sample records about 130,000 distinct CDR3 sequences, under 95% of which are singletons. The biggest ten clones account for about 0.23% of the sample. Sequencing input: CD8+ T cells from PBMCs. These receptors were taken from a human donor with multiple sclerosis.

The chain's CDR3 is CSVADRVEGANVLTF. DNA for the CDR3: TGCAGCGTTGCGGACAGGGTGGAAGGGGCCAACGTCCTGACTTTC. The chain joins TRBV29-1 to TRBJ2-6; TRBD1 agrees at 8 bases. The CDR3 contains 15 residues. Trimming at V came to 4 bases and at J to 4 bases, leaving 6 bases not matched to a gene. Germline V gene lookup returns CDR1 SQVTM and CDR2 ANQGSEA.

The chain recombines TRBV27 with TRBJ1-5; unclear D gene. V was cut by 5 bases and J by 5 bases, with 10 bases left in between. CDR1 MNHEY and CDR2 SMNVEV come from the germline V gene (reference sequence). This CDR3 is built from 13 residues. CDR3 in amino acids: CASSLSRYQPQHF. The CDR3 coding sequence is TGTGCCAGCAGTCTGAGTCGATATCAGCCCCAGCATTTT.

CDR3 coding DNA: TGCGCCAGCAGCCAAGCGGGACAGGGGACAGATACGCAGTATTTT. Its translation: CASSQAGQGTDTQYF. The chain combines TRBV4-1 with TRBJ2-3; 10 nucleotides align to TRBD1. The V gene end was trimmed by 1 base and the J gene end by 3 bases; junction bases not matched to a gene: 1. The CDR3 extends over 15 amino acids. Per germline, CDR1 MGHRA and CDR2 YSYEKL.

The genes are TRBV29-1 and TRBJ2-7, with TRBD2 matching over 14 bases. The CDR3 is 12 residues long. The junction had 6 bases not matched to a gene; V was cut back by 7 bases and J by 10 bases. CDR1 is SQVTM, CDR2 ANQGSEA, per germline. The CDR3 spells CSEIGTSGRQYF. For the CDR3, the DNA is TGCAGCGAAATCGGGACTAGCGGGAGACAGTACTTC.

This chain connects TRBV7-9 to TRBJ1-5, with a weak D call TRBD1 (5 bases). Per the germline V gene, CDR1 is SEHNR and CDR2 is FQNEAQ (reference sequence). V was shortened by 4 bases and J by 7 bases, with 8 bases between the two germline ends. The CDR3 covers 12 residues. This CDR3 reads CASSWGEQPQHF. CDR3 nucleotide sequence: TGTGCCAGCAGCTGGGGGGAACAGCCCCAGCATTTT.

This chain connects TRBV24-1 to TRBJ2-3; TRBD1 agrees at 11 bases. There are 16 residues in the CDR3. The J segment lost 7 bases and the V segment lost 5 bases, leaving 10 bases of the junction unmatched. CDR1 is KGHDR, CDR2 SFDVKD, per germline. The CDR3 DNA reads as TGTGCCACCAGTGTACCGGGGACAGGGGGTGAGAATACGCAGTATTTT. This translates into CATSVPGTGGENTQYF.

The chain recombines TRBV27 with TRBJ2-3, with a possible D match to TRBD1 (6 bases). The V gene's germline CDR1 is MNHEY and CDR2 SMNVEV (reference sequence). The CDR3 is 17 residues long. The V end lost 6 bases, the J end lost 2 bases, and 21 bases lay between the germline ends. The CDR3 here is CASRLAPVGAFTDTQYF. In DNA, the CDR3 is TGTGCCAGCAGATTGGCGCCCGTGGGGGCGTTCACAGATACGCAGTATTTT.

The genes are TRBV28 and TRBJ2-5, with 8 bases identical to TRBD1. Germline CDR1 is MDHEN and CDR2 is SYDVKM. The CDR3 covers 15 residues. J lost 2 bases, V lost 5 bases, and 7 bases had no gene match. The CDR3 here is CASSPGTGLQETQYF. The DNA of the CDR3 is TGTGCCAGCAGTCCCGGGACAGGCCTACAAGAGACCCAGTACTTC. Full variable domain (rest looked up from reference TRBV28 and TRBJ2-5): DVKVTQSSRYLVKRTGEKVFLECVQDMDHENMFWYRQDPGLGLRLIYFSYDVKMKEKGDIPEGYSVSREKKERFSLILESASTNQTSMYLCASSPGTGLQETQYFGPGTRLLVL.

This chain links TRBV19 with TRBJ2-1; D gene ambiguous. CDR1 and CDR2 (germline): LNHDA, SQIVND (reference sequence). Trimming stripped 3 bases from V and 1 base from J, with 13 bases between. The CDR3 extends over 16 amino acids. The CDR3 protein is CASSILATISYNEQFF. CDR3 nucleotide sequence: TGTGCCAGTAGTATTTTGGCTACTATTTCCTACAATGAGCAGTTCTTC.

The chain recombines TRBV2 with TRBJ1-1; D is undetermined. V lost 7 bases, J lost 1 base, and 7 bases lay in between. Germline CDR1 is SNHLY and CDR2 is FYNNEI. CDR3 length: 12 amino acids. CDR3 sequence reads: CASKDGNTEAFF. DNA of the CDR3: TGTGCCAGCAAGGATGGGAACACTGAAGCTTTCTTT.

This chain links TRBV5-6 with TRBJ2-1, with D possibly TRBD2 on 5 matching bases. Germline-derived CDR1 and CDR2 are SGHDT and YYEEEE. The CDR3 runs 14 residues. V lost 0 bases and J 5 bases, leaving 9 bases between the germline ends. CDR3 loop: CASSLADFHNEQFF. The CDR3 region has the DNA TGTGCCAGCAGCTTGGCGGACTTCCACAATGAGCAGTTCTTC.

The chain combines TRBV19 with TRBJ2-2; 7 bases map to TRBD1. CDR1 and CDR2 from the germline V gene are LNHDA and SQIVND (reference sequence). Trimming cost V 7 bases and J 7 bases; bases outside gene matches: 9. This CDR3 region has 14 residues. CDR3 loop: CASTLQGLVGELFF. As DNA, the CDR3 is TGTGCCAGTACCCTACAGGGGTTGGTCGGGGAGCTGTTTTTT.

The CDR3 reads CASSPTSGIYEQYF. The CDR3 nucleotides read TGTGCCAGTAGCCCAACTAGCGGGATCTACGAGCAGTACTTC. The chain employs TRBV19 and TRBJ2-7, with 10 bases aligning to TRBD2. This CDR3 is built from 14 residues. Germline lookup yields CDR1 LNHDA and CDR2 SQIVND (reference sequence). V was pared by 6 bases and J by 3 bases, with 5 bases of the junction left unmatched.

The chain carries TRBV28 and TRBJ2-7; 7 bases line up with TRBD2. There are 15 residues in the CDR3. Germline CDR1 and CDR2: MDHEN and SYDVKM. V shed 5 bases and J 3 bases; nucleotides not matched to a gene: 10. The DNA of the CDR3 is TGTGCCAGCAGTGGAGAGGGAGGGCGGGTCTACGAGCAGTACTTC. Its translation is CASSGEGGRVYEQYF.

This clonotype has a handful of counts. The gene calls are TRBV4-1 and TRBJ2-7; D remains unclear. With 2 bases removed from V and 3 bases from J, the gap between germline ends came to 8 bases. The CDR3 is 13 residues long. CDR1 MGHRA and CDR2 YSYEKL come from the germline V gene. The CDR3 region has the DNA TGCGCCAGCAGCCAAATACTCCGCTACGAGCAGTACTTC. Encoded protein: CASSQILRYEQYF.

The chain carries TRBV7-6 and TRBJ2-5, with 10 bases lining up with TRBD2. Germline V gene data show CDR1 as SGHVS and CDR2 as FNYEAQ. The CDR3 totals 15 residues. Losses at the gene ends were 5 bases for V and 4 bases for J; bases not matched to a gene: 7. As DNA, the CDR3 is TGTGCCAGCAGCCAAACTAGCGGGGCCGGAGAGACCCAGTACTTC. This gives the protein CASSQTSGAGETQYF.

In its sample, this clonotype was seen once. The chain uses TRBV7-9 and TRBJ2-7; tentatively, D is TRBD1 (5 bases). V lost 1 base and J lost 3, with 13 bases in between. This CDR3 spans 15 amino acids. The germline CDR1 and CDR2 sequences are SEHNR and FQNEAQ (reference sequence). CDR3 bases: TGTGCCAGCAGCTTAGGGTTCGACAGTATCTACGAGCAGTACTTC. Protein sequence: CASSLGFDSIYEQYF.

V gene TRBV19 combines with J gene TRBJ1-1; TRBD1 aligns across 9 bases. CDR3 length: 13 residues. Germline lookup yields CDR1 LNHDA and CDR2 SQIVND (reference sequence). V was clipped by 8 bases and J by 0 bases; unmatched bases: 1. DNA of the CDR3: TGTGCCAGTGGGACAGGGCTGAACACTGAAGCTTTCTTT. Its translation is CASGTGLNTEAFF.

The V gene is TRBV5-6, the J gene TRBJ2-2, with D perhaps matching TRBD1 (6 bases). The length of the CDR3 is 15 residues. The V and J ends lost 5 bases and 3 bases respectively, with 14 bases between them. The germline gives CDR1 SGHDT, CDR2 YYEEEE. DNA for the CDR3: TGTGCCAGCAGTTTATTACAGGGTTACACCGGGGAGCTGTTTTTT. Translation: CASSLLQGYTGELFF.

This chain joins TRBV28 and TRBJ2-1; 9 bases are a match to TRBD1. The germline V gene has CDR1 MDHEN and CDR2 SYDVKM. The CDR3 covers 16 residues. With 3 bases clipped from V and 8 bases from J, the junction kept 11 bases outside the gene matches. Here the CDR3 reads CASSLGYGTGIDEQFF. The CDR3 DNA sequence: TGTGCCAGCAGTTTGGGATACGGGACAGGGATTGATGAGCAGTTCTTC.

The chain employs TRBV11-2 and TRBJ2-5; D is unresolved. The CDR3 runs to 13 residues. Per germline, CDR1 SGHAT and CDR2 FQNNGV. V lost 2 bases to trimming and J lost 2 bases, with 6 bases between them. The CDR3 DNA sequence: TGTGCCAGCAGCTTAATCCGGCAAGAGACCCAGTACTTC. Translated: CASSLIRQETQYF.

This sequence joins TRBV25-1 and TRBJ2-7; D not certain. There are 10 residues in the CDR3. Germline-derived CDR1 and CDR2 are MGHDK and SYGVNS. The ends were cut back, 3 bases at V and 10 bases at J, with 7 bases in the middle. CDR3 DNA: TGTGCCAGCAGTGAGGACGGTCAGTACTTC. Residues: CASSEDGQYF.

The CDR3 sequence: CSVGTEYNEQFF. The CDR3 DNA reads as TGCAGCGTTGGTACGGAGTACAATGAGCAGTTCTTC. The chain has TRBV29-1 and TRBJ2-1; no definite D call. The CDR3 is made up of 12 amino acids. Trimming took off 4 bases at V and 4 bases at J, with 8 bases between the two ends. Germline loops: CDR1 SQVTM, CDR2 ANQGSEA.

The chain employs TRBV3-1 and TRBJ2-1; no firm D call. V dropped 4 bases and J dropped 5 bases, with 9 bases sitting between them. CDR1 is LGHDT, CDR2 YNNKEL, per germline (reference sequence). The CDR3 has 13 residues. The CDR3: CASSPQPNNEQFF. The CDR3 region has the DNA TGTGCCAGCAGCCCCCAACCGAACAATGAGCAGTTCTTC.

The chain recombines TRBV5-4 with TRBJ1-4; TRBD1 matches at 11 bases. CDR3 length equals 15 residues. The J segment lost 6 bases and the V segment lost 0 bases, leaving 1 base of the junction unmatched. Germline V CDR1 and CDR2: SGHNT, YYREEE (reference sequence). In nucleotides, the CDR3 is TGTGCCAGCAGCTTGGGGGACAGGGGGGATGAAAAACTGTTTTTT. Encoded protein: CASSLGDRGDEKLFF.

The J gene is TRBJ2-1, the V gene TRBV28; weak D call: TRBD2 (5 bases). Germline V lookup: CDR1 MDHEN, CDR2 SYDVKM. The ends were cut back, 2 bases at V and 8 bases at J, with 19 bases in the middle. This CDR3 contains 16 residues. CDR3 sequence reads: CASSLLDSSSSDEQFF. Here the CDR3 DNA reads TGTGCCAGCAGTTTACTCGACTCGTCTAGCTCTGATGAGCAGTTCTTC.

The chain couples TRBV4-3 to TRBJ2-1, with D uncertain. CDR1 is LGHNA and CDR2 is YSLEER in the germline V gene. The ends were cut back, 4 bases at V and 4 bases at J, with 17 bases in the middle. The CDR3 runs 16 residues. CDR3 region: CASSPQSLASYNEQFF. DNA for the CDR3: TGCGCCAGCAGCCCCCAAAGCCTCGCCTCTTACAATGAGCAGTTCTTC.

The chain is built from TRBV29-1 and TRBJ2-3; the match to TRBD2 covers 9 bases. V shed 6 bases, J shed 4 bases, and the junction held 8 bases outside the gene matches. The length of the CDR3 is 14 residues. CDR1 is SQVTM, CDR2 ANQGSEA, per germline. CDR3 DNA sequence: TGCAGCGTACAAGAGCGGGAGGATCCAGATACGCAGTATTTT. Translated: CSVQEREDPDTQYF.

This clonotype was observed a few times. The chain is built from TRBV29-1 and TRBJ2-1, with D unclear. Trimming removed 4 bases at V and 4 bases at J, with 8 bases between. CDR3 length equals 12 residues. The germline gives CDR1 SQVTM, CDR2 ANQGSEA. In DNA form, the CDR3 reads TGCAGCGTTGTTGGCAGATACAATGAGCAGTTCTTC. Protein: CSVVGRYNEQFF.